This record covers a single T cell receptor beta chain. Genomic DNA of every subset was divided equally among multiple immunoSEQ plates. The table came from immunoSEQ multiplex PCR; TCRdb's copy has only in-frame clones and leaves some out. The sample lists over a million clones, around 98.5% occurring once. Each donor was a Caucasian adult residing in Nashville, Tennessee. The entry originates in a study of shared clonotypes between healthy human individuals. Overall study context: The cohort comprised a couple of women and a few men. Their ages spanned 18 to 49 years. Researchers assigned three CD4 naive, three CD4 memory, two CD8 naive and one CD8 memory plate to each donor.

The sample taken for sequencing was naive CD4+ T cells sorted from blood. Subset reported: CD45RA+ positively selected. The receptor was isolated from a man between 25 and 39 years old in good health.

The CDR3 DNA is TGTGCCAGCAGTTCCCCAGACAGAGGGAATGAAAAACTGTTTTTT. As protein: CASSSPDRGNEKLFF. This rearrangement joins TRBV27 to TRBJ1-4, with D possibly TRBD1 on 5 matching bases. The ends were cut back, 4 bases at V and 5 bases at J, with 14 bases in the middle. Germline CDR1 reads MNHEY; CDR2 reads SMNVEV (reference sequence). The CDR3 has 15 amino acids.